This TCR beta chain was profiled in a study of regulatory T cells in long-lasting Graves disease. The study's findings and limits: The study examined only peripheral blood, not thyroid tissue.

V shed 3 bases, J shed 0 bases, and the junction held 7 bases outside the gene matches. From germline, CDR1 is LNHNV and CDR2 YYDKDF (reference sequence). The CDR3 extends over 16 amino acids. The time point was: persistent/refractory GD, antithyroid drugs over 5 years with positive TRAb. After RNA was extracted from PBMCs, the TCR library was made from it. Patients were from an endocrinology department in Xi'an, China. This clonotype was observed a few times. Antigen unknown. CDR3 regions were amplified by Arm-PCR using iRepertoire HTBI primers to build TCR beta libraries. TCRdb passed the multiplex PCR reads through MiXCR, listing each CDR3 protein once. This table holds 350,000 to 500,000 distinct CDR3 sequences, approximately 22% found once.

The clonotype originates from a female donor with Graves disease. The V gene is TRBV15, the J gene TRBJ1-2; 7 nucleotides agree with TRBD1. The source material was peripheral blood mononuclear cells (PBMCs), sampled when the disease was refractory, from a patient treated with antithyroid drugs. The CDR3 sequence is CATSSSRDSSNYGYTF. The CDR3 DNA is TGTGCCACCAGCAGTTCCCGGGACAGTTCTAACTATGGCTACACCTTC.